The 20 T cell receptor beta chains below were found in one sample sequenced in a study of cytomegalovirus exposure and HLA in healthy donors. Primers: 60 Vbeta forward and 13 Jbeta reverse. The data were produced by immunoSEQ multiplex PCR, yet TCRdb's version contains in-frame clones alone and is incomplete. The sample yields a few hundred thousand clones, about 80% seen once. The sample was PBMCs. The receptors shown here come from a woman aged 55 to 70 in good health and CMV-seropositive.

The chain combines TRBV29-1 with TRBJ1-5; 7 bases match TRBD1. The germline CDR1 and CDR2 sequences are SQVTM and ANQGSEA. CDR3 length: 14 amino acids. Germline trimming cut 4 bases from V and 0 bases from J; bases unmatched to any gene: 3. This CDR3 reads CSVGQGYSNQPQHF. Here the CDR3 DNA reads TGCAGCGTTGGACAGGGATATAGCAATCAGCCCCAGCATTTT.

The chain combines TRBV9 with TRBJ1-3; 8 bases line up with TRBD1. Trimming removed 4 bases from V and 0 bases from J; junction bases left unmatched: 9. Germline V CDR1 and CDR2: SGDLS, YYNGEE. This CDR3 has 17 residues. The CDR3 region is CASSLGQGTNSGNTIYF. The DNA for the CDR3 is TGTGCCAGCAGCCTTGGACAGGGCACTAACTCTGGAAACACCATATATTTT.

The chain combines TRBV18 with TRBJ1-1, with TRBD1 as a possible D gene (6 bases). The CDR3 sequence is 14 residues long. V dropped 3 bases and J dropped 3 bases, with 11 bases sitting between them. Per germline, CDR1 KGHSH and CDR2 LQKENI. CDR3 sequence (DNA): TGTGCCAGCTCACCTCTACAGGGTGACACTGAAGCTTTCTTT. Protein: CASSPLQGDTEAFF.

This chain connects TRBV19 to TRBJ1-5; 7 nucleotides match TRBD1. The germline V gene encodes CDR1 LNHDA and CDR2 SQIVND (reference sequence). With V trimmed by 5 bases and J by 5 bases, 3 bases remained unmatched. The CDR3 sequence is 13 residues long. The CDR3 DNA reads TGTGCCAGTAGTGACAGGGCCGATCAGCCCCAGCATTTT. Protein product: CASSDRADQPQHF. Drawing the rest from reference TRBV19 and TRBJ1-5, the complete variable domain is DGGITQSPKYLFRKEGQNVTLSCEQNLNHDAMYWYRQDPGQGLRLIYYSQIVNDFQKGDIAEGYSVSREKKESFPLTVTSAQKNPTAFYLCASSDRADQPQHFGDGTRLSIL.

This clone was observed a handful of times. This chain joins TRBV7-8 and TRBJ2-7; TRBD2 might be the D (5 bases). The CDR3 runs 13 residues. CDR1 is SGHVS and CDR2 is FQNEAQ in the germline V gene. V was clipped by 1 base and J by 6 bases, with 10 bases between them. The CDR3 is CASSLGSGVEQYF. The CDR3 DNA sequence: TGTGCCAGCAGCTTAGGATCCGGGGTCGAGCAGTACTTC.

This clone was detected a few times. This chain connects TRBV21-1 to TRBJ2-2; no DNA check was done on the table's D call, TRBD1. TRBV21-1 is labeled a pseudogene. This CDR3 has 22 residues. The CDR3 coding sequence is TGTGCCAGCAGCAAAGCTGGGCCCCTTTTACCTCAGGGATCGGTAGGCGCCGGGGAGCTGTTTTTT. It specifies CASSKAGPLLPQGSVGAGELFF.

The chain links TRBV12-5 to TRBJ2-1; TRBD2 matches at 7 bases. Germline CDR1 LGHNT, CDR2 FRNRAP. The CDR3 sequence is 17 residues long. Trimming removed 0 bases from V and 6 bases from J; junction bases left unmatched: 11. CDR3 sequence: CASGLVLLREIPNEQFF. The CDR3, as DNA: TGTGCTAGTGGTTTGGTACTGTTGCGGGAGATTCCCAATGAGCAGTTCTTC.

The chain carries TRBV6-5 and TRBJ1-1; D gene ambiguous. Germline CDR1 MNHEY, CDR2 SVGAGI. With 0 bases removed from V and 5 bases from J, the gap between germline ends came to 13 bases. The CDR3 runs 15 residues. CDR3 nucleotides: TGTGCCAGCAGTTACTCGAGGGATTTACGGACTGAAGCTTTCTTT. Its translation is CASSYSRDLRTEAFF.

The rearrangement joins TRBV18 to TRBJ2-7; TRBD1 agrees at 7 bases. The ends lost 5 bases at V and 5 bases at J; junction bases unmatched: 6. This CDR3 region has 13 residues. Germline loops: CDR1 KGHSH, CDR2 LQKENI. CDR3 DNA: TGTGCCAGCTCAAGGACAGGTTCCCACGAGCAGTACTTC. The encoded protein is CASSRTGSHEQYF. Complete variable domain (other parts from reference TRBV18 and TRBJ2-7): NAGVMQNPRHLVRRRGQEARLRCSPMKGHSHVYWYRQLPEEGLKFMVYLQKENIIDESGMPKERFSAEFPKEGPSILRIQQVVRGDSAAYFCASSRTGSHEQYFGPGTRLTVT.

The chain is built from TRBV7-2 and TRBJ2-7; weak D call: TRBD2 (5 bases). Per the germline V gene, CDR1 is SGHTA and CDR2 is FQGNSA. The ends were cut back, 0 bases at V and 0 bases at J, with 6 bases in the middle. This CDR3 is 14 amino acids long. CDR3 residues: CASSLAGSSYEQYF. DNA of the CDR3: TGTGCCAGCAGCTTAGCAGGGAGCTCCTACGAGCAGTACTTC.

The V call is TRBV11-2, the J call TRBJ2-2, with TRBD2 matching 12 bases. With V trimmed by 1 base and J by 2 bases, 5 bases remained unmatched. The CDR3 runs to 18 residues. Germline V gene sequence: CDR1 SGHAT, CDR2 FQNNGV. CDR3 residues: CASSLVGLAGLNTGELFF. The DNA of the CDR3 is TGTGCCAGCAGCTTAGTAGGACTAGCGGGACTTAACACCGGGGAGCTGTTTTTT.

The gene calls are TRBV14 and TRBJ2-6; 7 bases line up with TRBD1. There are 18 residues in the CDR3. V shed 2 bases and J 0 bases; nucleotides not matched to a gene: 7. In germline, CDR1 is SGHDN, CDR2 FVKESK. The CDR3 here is CASSQFRDSRSGANVLTF. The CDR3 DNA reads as TGTGCCAGCAGCCAATTCCGGGACAGTCGCTCTGGGGCCAACGTCCTGACTTTC.

The CDR3: CASSSVPGLAPDTQYF. Written as DNA, the CDR3 is TGTGCCAGCAGTTCCGTACCGGGACTAGCTCCGGATACGCAGTATTTT. The rearrangement uses TRBV6-6 and TRBJ2-3; 9 positions agree with TRBD2. The V and J ends lost 4 bases and 6 bases, in that order; junction bases with no gene match: 11. The CDR3 length is 16 residues. Germline CDR1 reads MNHNY; CDR2 reads SVGAGI (reference sequence).

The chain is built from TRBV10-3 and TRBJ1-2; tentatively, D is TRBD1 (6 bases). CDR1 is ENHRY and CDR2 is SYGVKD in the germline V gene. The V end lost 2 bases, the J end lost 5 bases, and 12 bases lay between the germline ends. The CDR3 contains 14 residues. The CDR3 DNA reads TGTGCCATCAGTGAGGCTAGGGGGAGATATGGCTACACCTTC. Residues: CAISEARGRYGYTF.

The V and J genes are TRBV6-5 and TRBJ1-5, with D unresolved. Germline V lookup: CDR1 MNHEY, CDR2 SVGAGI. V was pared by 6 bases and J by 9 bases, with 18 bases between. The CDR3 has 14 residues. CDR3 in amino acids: CASRLKVFGGPQHF. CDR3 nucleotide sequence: TGTGCCAGCAGACTCAAAGTGTTCGGCGGGCCCCAGCATTTT.

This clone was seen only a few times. CDR3 region: CASSNRDTETQYF. CDR3 nucleotides: TGTGCCAGCAGTAATAGGGACACAGAGACCCAGTACTTC. This chain joins TRBV6-1 and TRBJ2-5, with D maybe TRBD1 (6 bases). Trimming stripped 5 bases from V and 4 bases from J, with 11 bases between. The germline V gene has CDR1 MNHNS and CDR2 SASEGT. The CDR3 runs to 13 residues.

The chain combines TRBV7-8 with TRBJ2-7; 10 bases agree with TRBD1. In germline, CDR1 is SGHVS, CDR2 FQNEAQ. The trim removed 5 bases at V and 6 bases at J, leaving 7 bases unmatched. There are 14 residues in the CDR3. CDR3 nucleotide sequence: TGTGCCAGCAGCCATCGACAGGGGGCGGGCGAGCAGTACTTC. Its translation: CASSHRQGAGEQYF. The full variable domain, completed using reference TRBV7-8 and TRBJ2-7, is GAGVSQSPRYKVAKRGQDVALRCDPISGHVSLFWYQQALGQGPEFLTYFQNEAQLDKSGLPSDRFFAERPEGSVSTLKIQRTQQEDSAVYLCASSHRQGAGEQYFGPGTRLTVT.

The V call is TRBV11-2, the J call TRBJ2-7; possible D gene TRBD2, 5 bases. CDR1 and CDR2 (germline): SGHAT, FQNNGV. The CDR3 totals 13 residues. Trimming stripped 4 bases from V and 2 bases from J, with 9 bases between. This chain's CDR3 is CASSSEATYEQYF. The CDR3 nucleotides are TGTGCCAGCAGCTCGGAGGCTACCTACGAGCAGTACTTC.

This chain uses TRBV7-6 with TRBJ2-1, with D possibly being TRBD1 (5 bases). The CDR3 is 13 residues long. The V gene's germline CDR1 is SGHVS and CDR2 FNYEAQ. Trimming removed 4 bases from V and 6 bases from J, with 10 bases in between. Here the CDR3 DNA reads TGTGCCAGCAGCTCATCCAGGGCCAATGAGCAGTTCTTC. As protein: CASSSSRANEQFF.

The CDR3 DNA reads as TGTGCCAGCAGCTTAGACAGCATTTTAGGCTACACCTTC. Protein sequence: CASSLDSILGYTF. The chain carries TRBV7-9 and TRBJ1-2; D call uncertain. CDR3 length equals 13 residues. The V end lost 1 base, the J end lost 8 bases, and 11 bases lay between the germline ends. CDR1 is SEHNR and CDR2 is FQNEAQ in the germline V gene (reference sequence).